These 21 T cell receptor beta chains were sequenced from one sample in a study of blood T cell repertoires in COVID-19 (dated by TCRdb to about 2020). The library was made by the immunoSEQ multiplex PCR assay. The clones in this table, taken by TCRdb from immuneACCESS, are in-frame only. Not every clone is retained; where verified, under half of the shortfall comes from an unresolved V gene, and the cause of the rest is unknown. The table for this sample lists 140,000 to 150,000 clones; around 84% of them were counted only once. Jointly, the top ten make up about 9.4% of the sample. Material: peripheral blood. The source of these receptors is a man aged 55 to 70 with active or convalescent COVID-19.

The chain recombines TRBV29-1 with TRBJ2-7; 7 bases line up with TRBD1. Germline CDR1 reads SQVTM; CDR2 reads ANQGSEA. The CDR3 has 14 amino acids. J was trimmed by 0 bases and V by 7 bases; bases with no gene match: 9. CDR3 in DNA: TGCAGCGACAACCGCCGGGACAGCTCCTACGAGCAGTACGTC. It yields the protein CSDNRRDSSYEQYV.

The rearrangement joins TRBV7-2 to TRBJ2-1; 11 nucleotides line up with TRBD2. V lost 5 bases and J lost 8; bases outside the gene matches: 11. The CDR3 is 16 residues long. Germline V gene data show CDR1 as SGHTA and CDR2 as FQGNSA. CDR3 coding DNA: TGTGCCAGCAGCCTAGTACTAGCGGGAGTTAGCGATGAGCAGTTCTTC. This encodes CASSLVLAGVSDEQFF.

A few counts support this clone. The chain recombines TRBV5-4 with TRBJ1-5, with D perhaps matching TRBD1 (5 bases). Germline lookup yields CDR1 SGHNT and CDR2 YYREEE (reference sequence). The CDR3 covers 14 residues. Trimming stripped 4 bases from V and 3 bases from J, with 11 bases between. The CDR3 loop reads CASSQGATNQPQHF. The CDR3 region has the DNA TGTGCCAGCAGCCAAGGGGCGACCAATCAGCCCCAGCATTTT.

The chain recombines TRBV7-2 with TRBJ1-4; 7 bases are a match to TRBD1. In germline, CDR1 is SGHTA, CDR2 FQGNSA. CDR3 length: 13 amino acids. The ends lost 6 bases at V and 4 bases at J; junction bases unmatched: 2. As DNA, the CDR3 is TGTGCCAGCAGGGGACAGATTAATGAAAAACTGTTTTTT. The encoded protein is CASRGQINEKLFF.

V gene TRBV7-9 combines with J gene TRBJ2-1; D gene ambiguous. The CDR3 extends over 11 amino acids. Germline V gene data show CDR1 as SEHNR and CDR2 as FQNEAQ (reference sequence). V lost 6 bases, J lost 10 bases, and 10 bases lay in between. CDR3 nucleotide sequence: TGTGCCAGCAGGAGAAGTTCCGAGCAGTTCTTC. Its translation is CASRRSSEQFF.

The CDR3 DNA sequence: TGTGCCAGCAGTCATTTGGACAGGGCCTATGGCTACACCTTC. This translates into CASSHLDRAYGYTF. The rearrangement joins TRBV6-5 to TRBJ1-2; 8 nucleotides align to TRBD1. Losses at the gene ends were 5 bases for V and 4 bases for J; bases not matched to a gene: 6. Per germline, CDR1 MNHEY and CDR2 SVGAGI. This CDR3 is built from 14 residues.

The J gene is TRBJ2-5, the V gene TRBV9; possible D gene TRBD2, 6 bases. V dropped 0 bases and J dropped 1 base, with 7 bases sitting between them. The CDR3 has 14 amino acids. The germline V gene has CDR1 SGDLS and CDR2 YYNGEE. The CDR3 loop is CASSVGGVQETQYF. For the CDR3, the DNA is TGTGCCAGCAGCGTAGGGGGGGTCCAAGAGACCCAGTACTTC. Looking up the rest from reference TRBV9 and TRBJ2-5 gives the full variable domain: DSGVTQTPKHLITATGQRVTLRCSPRSGDLSVYWYQQSLDQGLQFLIQYYNGEERAKGNILERFSAQQFPDLHSELNLSSLELGDSALYFCASSVGGVQETQYFGPGTRLLVL.

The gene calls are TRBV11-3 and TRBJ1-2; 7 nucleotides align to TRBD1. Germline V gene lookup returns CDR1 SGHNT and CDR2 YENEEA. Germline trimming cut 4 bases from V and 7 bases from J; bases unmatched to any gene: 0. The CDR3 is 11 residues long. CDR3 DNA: TGTGCCAGCAGCTCAGGGGGTGGCTACACCTTC. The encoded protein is CASSSGGGYTF.

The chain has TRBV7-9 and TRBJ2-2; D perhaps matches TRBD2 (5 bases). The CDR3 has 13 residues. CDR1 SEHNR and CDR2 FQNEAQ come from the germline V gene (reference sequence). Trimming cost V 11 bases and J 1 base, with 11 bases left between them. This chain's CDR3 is CARGSENTGELFF. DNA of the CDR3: TGTGCCCGAGGTAGCGAGAACACCGGGGAGCTGTTTTTT.

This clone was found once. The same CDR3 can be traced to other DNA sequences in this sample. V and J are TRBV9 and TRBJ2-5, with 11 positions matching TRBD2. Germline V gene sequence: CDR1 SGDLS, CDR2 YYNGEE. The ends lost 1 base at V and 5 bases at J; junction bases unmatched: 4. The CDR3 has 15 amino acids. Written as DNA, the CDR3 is TGTGCCAGCAGCGTACTAGCGGGGGGTCTGGAGACCCAGTACTTC. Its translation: CASSVLAGGLETQYF. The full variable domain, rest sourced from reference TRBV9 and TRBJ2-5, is DSGVTQTPKHLITATGQRVTLRCSPRSGDLSVYWYQQSLDQGLQFLIQYYNGEERAKGNILERFSAQQFPDLHSELNLSSLELGDSALYFCASSVLAGGLETQYFGPGTRLLVL.

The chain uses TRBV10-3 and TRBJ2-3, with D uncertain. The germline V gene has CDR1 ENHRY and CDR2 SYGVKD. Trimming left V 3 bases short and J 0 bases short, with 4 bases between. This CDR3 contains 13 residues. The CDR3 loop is CAISETSTDTQYF. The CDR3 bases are TGTGCCATCAGTGAAACTAGCACAGATACGCAGTATTTT.

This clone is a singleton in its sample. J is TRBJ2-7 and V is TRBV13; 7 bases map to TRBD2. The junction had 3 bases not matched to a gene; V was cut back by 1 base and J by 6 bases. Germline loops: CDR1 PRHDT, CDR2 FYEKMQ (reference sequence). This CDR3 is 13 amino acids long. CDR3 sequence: CASSLVQRGEQYF. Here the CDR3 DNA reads TGTGCCAGCAGCTTAGTCCAGCGGGGCGAGCAGTACTTC.

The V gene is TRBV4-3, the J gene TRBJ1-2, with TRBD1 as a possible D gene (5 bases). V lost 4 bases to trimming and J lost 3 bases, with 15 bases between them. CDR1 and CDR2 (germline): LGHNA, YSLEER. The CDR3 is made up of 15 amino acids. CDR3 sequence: CASSPTWGGYYGYTF. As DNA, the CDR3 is TGCGCCAGCAGCCCTACCTGGGGGGGTTACTATGGCTACACCTTC.

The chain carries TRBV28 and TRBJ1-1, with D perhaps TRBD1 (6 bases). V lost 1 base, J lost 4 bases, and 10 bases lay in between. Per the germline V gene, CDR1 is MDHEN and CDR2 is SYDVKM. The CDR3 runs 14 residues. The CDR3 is CASSLSGVGTEAFF. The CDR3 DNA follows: TGTGCCAGCAGTTTATCAGGGGTTGGCACTGAAGCTTTCTTT.

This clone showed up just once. The CDR3 coding sequence is TGTGCCACCATACCGGGACAGGGGGCGAATGAGCAGTTCTTC. Protein sequence: CATIPGQGANEQFF. This chain connects TRBV10-3 to TRBJ2-1; 12 positions agree with TRBD1. J lost 7 bases, V lost 10 bases, and 8 bases had no gene match. The CDR3 covers 14 residues. CDR1 is ENHRY and CDR2 is SYGVKD in the germline V gene.

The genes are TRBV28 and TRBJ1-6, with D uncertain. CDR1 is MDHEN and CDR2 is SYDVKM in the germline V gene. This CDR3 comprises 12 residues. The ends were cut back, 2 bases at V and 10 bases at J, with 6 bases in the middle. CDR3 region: CASSLLRSPLHF. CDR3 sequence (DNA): TGTGCCAGCAGTTTACTGAGGTCACCCCTCCACTTT.

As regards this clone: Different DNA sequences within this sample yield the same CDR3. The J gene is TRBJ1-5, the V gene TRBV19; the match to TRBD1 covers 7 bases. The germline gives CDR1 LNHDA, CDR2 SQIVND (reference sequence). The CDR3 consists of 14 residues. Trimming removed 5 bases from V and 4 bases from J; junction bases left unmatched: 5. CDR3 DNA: TGTGCCAGTAGTCCAGACAGGGAAAATCAGCCCCAGCATTTT. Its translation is CASSPDRENQPQHF.

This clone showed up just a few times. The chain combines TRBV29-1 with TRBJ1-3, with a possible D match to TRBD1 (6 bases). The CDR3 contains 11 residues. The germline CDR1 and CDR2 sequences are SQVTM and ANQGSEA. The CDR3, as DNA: TGCGGGGGCGTTAGTGGAAACACCATATATTTT. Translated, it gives CGGVSGNTIYF.

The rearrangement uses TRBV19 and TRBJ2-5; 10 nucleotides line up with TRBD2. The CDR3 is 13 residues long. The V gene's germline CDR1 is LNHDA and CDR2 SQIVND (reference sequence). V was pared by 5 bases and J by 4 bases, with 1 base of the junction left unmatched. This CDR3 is CASSASGRETQYF. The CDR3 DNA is TGTGCCAGTAGTGCTAGCGGGAGAGAGACCCAGTACTTC.

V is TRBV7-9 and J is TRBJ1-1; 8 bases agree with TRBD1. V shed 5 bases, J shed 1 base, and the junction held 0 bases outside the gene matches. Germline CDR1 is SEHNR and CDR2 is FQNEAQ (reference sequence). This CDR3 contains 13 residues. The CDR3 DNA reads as TGTGCCAGCAGCGGACAGGGGAACACTGAAGCTTTCTTT. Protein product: CASSGQGNTEAFF.

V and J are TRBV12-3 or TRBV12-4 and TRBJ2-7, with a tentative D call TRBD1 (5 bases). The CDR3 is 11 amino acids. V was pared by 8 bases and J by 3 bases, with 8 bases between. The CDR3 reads CASGQIYEQYF. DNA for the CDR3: TGTGCCAGCGGACAAATCTACGAGCAGTACTTC.